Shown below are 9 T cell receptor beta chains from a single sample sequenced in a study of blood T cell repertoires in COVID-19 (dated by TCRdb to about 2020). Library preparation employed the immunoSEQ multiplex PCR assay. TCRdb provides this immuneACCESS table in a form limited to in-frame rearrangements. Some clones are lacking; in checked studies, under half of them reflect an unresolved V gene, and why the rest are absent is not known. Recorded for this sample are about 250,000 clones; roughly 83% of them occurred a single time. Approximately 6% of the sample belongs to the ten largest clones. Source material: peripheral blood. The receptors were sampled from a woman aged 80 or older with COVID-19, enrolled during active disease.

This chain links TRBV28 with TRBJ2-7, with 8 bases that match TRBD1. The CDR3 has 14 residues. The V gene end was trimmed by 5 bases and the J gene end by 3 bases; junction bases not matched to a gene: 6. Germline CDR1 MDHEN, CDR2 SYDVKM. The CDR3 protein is CASSLTGEIYEQYF. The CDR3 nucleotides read TGTGCCAGCAGTCTGACAGGGGAAATCTACGAGCAGTACTTC. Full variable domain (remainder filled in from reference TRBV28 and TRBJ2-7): DVKVTQSSRYLVKRTGEKVFLECVQDMDHENMFWYRQDPGLGLRLIYFSYDVKMKEKGDIPEGYSVSREKKERFSLILESASTNQTSMYLCASSLTGEIYEQYFGPGTRLTVT.

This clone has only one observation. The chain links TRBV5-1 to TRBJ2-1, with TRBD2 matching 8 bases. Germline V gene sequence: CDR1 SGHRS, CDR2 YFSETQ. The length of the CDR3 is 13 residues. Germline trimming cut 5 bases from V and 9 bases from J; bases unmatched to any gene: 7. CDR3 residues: CASRPSGGGEQFF. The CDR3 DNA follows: TGCGCCAGCAGGCCTTCGGGAGGGGGTGAGCAGTTCTTC.

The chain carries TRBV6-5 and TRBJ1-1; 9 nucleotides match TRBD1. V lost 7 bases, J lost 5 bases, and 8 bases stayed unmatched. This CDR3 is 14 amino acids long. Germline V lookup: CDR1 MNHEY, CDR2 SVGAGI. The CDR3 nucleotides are TGTGCCAGCAAGTCAGACAGGGGGAGAACTGAAGCTTTCTTT. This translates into CASKSDRGRTEAFF.

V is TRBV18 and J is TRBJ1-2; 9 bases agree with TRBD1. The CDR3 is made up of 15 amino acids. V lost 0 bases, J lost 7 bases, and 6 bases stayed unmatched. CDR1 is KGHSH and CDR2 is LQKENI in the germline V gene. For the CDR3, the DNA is TGTGCCAGCTCACCACCGGACAGGGGTAAAATTGGCTACACCTTC. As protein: CASSPPDRGKIGYTF.

The DNA for the CDR3 is TGTGCCAGCAGCGGGGGACAGGGCTTCGGTGAGACCCAGTACTTC. Its translation is CASSGGQGFGETQYF. The gene calls are TRBV9 and TRBJ2-5; 9 bases line up with TRBD1. The CDR3 spans 15 residues. The germline gives CDR1 SGDLS, CDR2 YYNGEE. The V segment lost 3 bases and the J segment 5 bases; nucleotides outside the gene matches: 8.

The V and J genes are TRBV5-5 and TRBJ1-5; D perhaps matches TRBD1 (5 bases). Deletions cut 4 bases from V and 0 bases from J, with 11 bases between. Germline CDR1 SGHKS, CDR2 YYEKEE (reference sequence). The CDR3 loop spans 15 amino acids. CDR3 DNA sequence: TGTGCCAGCAGCGACAGTACGTATAGCAATCAGCCCCAGCATTTT. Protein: CASSDSTYSNQPQHF.

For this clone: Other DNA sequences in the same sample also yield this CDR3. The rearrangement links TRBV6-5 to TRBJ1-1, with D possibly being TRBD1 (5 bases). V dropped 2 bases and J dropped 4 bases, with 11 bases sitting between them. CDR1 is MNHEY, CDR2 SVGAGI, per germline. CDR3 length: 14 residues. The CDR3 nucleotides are TGTGCCAGCAGTTACCCGGGGGGAGGCACTGAAGCTTTCTTT. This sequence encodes CASSYPGGGTEAFF.

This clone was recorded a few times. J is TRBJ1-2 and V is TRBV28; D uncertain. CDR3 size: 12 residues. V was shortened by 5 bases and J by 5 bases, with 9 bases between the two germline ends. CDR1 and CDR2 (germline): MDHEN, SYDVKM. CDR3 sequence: CASSLTIYGYTF. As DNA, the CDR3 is TGTGCCAGCAGTCTCACTATTTATGGCTACACCTTC.

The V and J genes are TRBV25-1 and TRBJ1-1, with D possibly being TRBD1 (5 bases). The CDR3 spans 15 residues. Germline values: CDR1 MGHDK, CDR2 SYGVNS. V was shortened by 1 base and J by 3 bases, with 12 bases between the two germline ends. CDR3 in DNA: TGTGCCAGCAGTGAATCGGGTGACAGACACACTGAAGCTTTCTTT. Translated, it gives CASSESGDRHTEAFF.